This T cell receptor (beta chain) was profiled in a study of CD8+ T cells in alopecia areata (dated by TCRdb to between 2018 and 2020). About the study as a whole: The study used high-throughput TCRbeta sequencing to examine T cell clonal expansion in alopecia areata, in both the C3H/HeJ mouse model and human patients. On the human side, TCRbeta sequencing was run on scalp tissue and on sorted CD4+ and CD8+ peripheral blood T cells from healthy controls and from alopecia areata patients with either patchy or totalis/universalis disease. Scalp clonality was compared among normal scalp (n=4), patchy alopecia areata scalp (n=8), and alopecia totalis/universalis scalp (n=8). RNA came from the PAXgene miRNA kit for fixed scalp, the miRNeasy kit for PBMCs, and the RNeasy kit for mouse skin. immunoSEQ multiplex PCR using 35 Vbeta forward primers and 13 Jbeta reverse primers was used to amplify TCRbeta CDR3 regions.

Turning to this clone: Its specific antigen is unknown. Nothing much larger sits one base from this clone, and base qualities are not available.

Overall study outcomes, separate from this receptor: Compared with mice, TCR sequences shared between patients were less clear, possibly partly because of HLA diversity across the patient population. Unlike mouse skin, where gammadelta T cells dominate, normal human skin contains resident alphabeta T cells that get sequenced too, which complicates analysis of the scalp TCR repertoire. Higher clonality and more expanded CD8+ clones were observed in lesional scalp than in normal scalp, particularly in alopecia totalis/universalis, a finding suggestive of antigenic drive.

For five biomarker-study patients, CD4+ cells were further sorted into CD25+CD127- cells. Lesional scalp punch biopsies and peripheral blood were collected from alopecia areata patients. PBMCs were isolated by density centrifugation and stained for CD3, CD4 and CD8, after which CD4+ and CD8+ T cells were sorted on a FACSAria. As part of a multicenter biomarker study, untreated alopecia areata patients were recruited. CDR1 MDHEN and CDR2 SYDVKM were looked up in the germline V gene. The CDR3 covers 11 residues, taking in both the cysteine and the phenylalanine. The only DNA kept is the CDR3, 33 bases in frame from the first base. The V end loses 7 bases and the J end loses 7 bases, and a stretch of 10 bases separates them. Libraries were constructed by the immunoSEQ multiplex PCR assay. RNA was extracted from all samples and reverse transcribed into cDNA, which served as template for TCR sequencing. SuperScript III was used to make first-strand cDNA, primed with a 2:1 mix of oligo-dT and random hexamers. A synthetic immune receptor repertoire was used to measure amplification bias, and any remaining bias was corrected computationally. The published analysis was carried out like this. After raw reads were preprocessed to remove errors, the CDR3 was defined following IMGT conventions as running from the conserved cysteine to phenylalanine. Clonality was computed as 1 minus the Shannon entropy, with the entropy normalized by log2 of the number of productive unique TCRs. Whether each scalp clone was CD4 or CD8 was inferred by checking scalp TCRbeta sequences against the CD4 and CD8 repertoires from sorted blood. Not all clones reach the TCRdb copy of this immuneACCESS table, which keeps in-frame sequences only. Checked studies attribute under half of the gap to unresolved V genes and leave the rest unexplained. V, J and clone size are those of that table, while D and trimming were read from the DNA. This sample gives about 37,000 clones in total; more than 50% of them show up just once. The ten largest make up under 2% of the sample.

The chain uses TRBV28 and TRBJ1-1; the D gene cannot be named for sure. Sequencing used CD4+ Tregs sorted from blood. The sequence was collected from a human donor with alopecia areata. The CDR3 is CASKDLVEAFF. The DNA reads TGTGCCAGCAAGGATCTAGTTGAAGCTTTCTTT.